The 25 T cell receptor beta chains presented below share a single source sample, sequenced in a study of blood T cell repertoires in COVID-19. Assay used: immunoSEQ multiplex PCR; TCRdb lists only in-frame clones, some missing. Found here are 150,000 to 200,000 clones, around 82% of them singletons; the top ten hold about 3.6%. The sequenced sample was PBMCs or T cells enriched from blood (not recorded which). The origin of the receptors is a woman aged 50 to 60 in a cohort exposed to, infected with or recovered from COVID-19 (not recorded which).

This clone occurred a few times. The chain is built from TRBV25-1 and TRBJ1-1; 8 positions match TRBD1. The germline gives CDR1 MGHDK, CDR2 SYGVNS. The CDR3 runs 18 residues. V lost 6 bases and J lost 3; bases outside the gene matches: 18. This CDR3 is CASRPDIRTGSFYTEAFF. The CDR3 DNA sequence: TGTGCCAGCAGACCCGACATTAGGACAGGGTCTTTCTACACTGAAGCTTTCTTT. Supplemented by reference TRBV25-1 and TRBJ1-1, the full variable domain reads EADIYQTPRYLVIGTGKKITLECSQTMGHDKMYWYQQDPGMELHLIHYSYGVNSTEKGDLSSESTVSRIRTEHFPLTLESARPSHTSQYLCASRPDIRTGSFYTEAFFGQGTRLTVV.

This chain joins TRBV28 and TRBJ1-3; tentative D call: TRBD1 (6 bases). The CDR3 totals 14 residues. V was trimmed by 2 bases and J by 4 bases, leaving 9 bases between them. Germline CDR1 reads MDHEN; CDR2 reads SYDVKM. The CDR3 nucleotides read TGTGCCAGCAGTTTAGCAGGGGAGGGAAACACCATATATTTT. It translates to CASSLAGEGNTIYF.

The chain joins TRBV5-6 to TRBJ1-2; 8 bases align to TRBD1. Looked up from germline, CDR1 is SGHDT and CDR2 is YYEEEE. Trimming cost V 3 bases and J 0 bases; bases outside gene matches: 4. This CDR3 contains 15 residues. CDR3 coding DNA: TGTGCCAGCAGCTGGGGGGACAGGACTAACTATGGCTACACCTTC. It yields the protein CASSWGDRTNYGYTF. Drawing the rest from reference TRBV5-6 and TRBJ1-2, the complete variable domain is DAGVTQSPTHLIKTRGQQVTLRCSPKSGHDTVSWYQQALGQGPQFIFQYYEEEERQRGNFPDRFSGHQFPNYSSELNVNALLLGDSALYLCASSWGDRTNYGYTFGSGTRLTVV.

V usage is TRBV27 and J usage is TRBJ2-7, with 10 bases fitting TRBD1. The CDR3 sequence is 13 residues long. CDR1 MNHEY and CDR2 SMNVEV come from the germline V gene (reference sequence). V lost 6 bases and J lost 4; bases outside the gene matches: 3. The CDR3 is CASRDRGSYEQYF. The DNA for the CDR3 is TGTGCCAGCAGGGACAGGGGGAGTTACGAGCAGTACTTC.

This chain uses TRBV7-8 with TRBJ2-1, with TRBD2 identical over 8 bases. After removal of 5 bases from V and 0 bases from J, the junction contained 9 bases not matched to a gene. In germline, CDR1 is SGHVS, CDR2 FQNEAQ. The CDR3 is made up of 17 amino acids. The CDR3 loop is CASSQPAGESSYNEQFF. The CDR3 DNA follows: TGTGCCAGCAGCCAGCCAGCGGGGGAAAGCTCCTACAATGAGCAGTTCTTC.

The V gene is TRBV5-1, the J gene TRBJ1-1; weak D call: TRBD1 (5 bases). Germline V gives CDR1 SGHRS, CDR2 YFSETQ. Deletions cut 4 bases from V and 1 base from J, with 5 bases between. This CDR3 spans 12 amino acids. CDR3 in amino acids: CASSQGNTEAFF. As DNA, the CDR3 is TGCGCCAGCAGCCAGGGGAACACTGAAGCTTTCTTT. The variable domain in full, completed from reference TRBV5-1 and TRBJ1-1, reads KAGVTQTPRYLIKTRGQQVTLSCSPISGHRSVSWYQQTPGQGLQFLFEYFSETQRNKGNFPGRFSGRQFSNSRSEMNVSTLELGDSALYLCASSQGNTEAFFGQGTRLTVV.

V usage is TRBV7-3 and J usage is TRBJ2-7; TRBD1 aligns across 7 bases. The trim removed 4 bases at V and 5 bases at J, leaving 14 bases unmatched. Per germline, CDR1 SGHTA and CDR2 FQGTGA. The CDR3 has 16 residues. DNA for the CDR3: TGTGCCAGCAGCTCCCAACCCACACAGGGGCCCGACGAGCAGTACTTC. It translates to CASSSQPTQGPDEQYF.

The V call is TRBV5-6, the J call TRBJ2-7; D unresolved. V gave up 2 bases and J gave up 3 bases, with 9 bases separating them. The CDR3 consists of 13 residues. The germline V gene has CDR1 SGHDT and CDR2 YYEEEE. CDR3 DNA sequence: TGTGCCAGCAGCTTTGCGGCAGACTACGAGCAGTACTTC. Translating gives CASSFAADYEQYF.

J is TRBJ2-7 and V is TRBV19, with D possibly TRBD1 on 6 matching bases. CDR1 is LNHDA and CDR2 is SQIVND in the germline V gene (reference sequence). The germline V and J ends were trimmed by 1 base and 0 bases, with 10 bases remaining between them. The CDR3 sequence is 15 residues long. In DNA, the CDR3 is TGTGCCAGTAGTATAGGGACAGTGTACTCCTACGAGCAGTACTTC. Its translation: CASSIGTVYSYEQYF.

The table lists this clone with a count of one. V usage is TRBV28 and J usage is TRBJ1-5; a weak D match, TRBD1 (5 bases). The CDR3 has 14 amino acids. The germline gives CDR1 MDHEN, CDR2 SYDVKM. V lost 5 bases and J lost 3, with 11 bases in between. The CDR3 DNA reads TGTGCCAGCAGTGTTGACAGTAACAATCAGCCCCAGCATTTT. It yields the protein CASSVDSNNQPQHF. Full variable domain (outside the CDR3, taken from reference TRBV28 and TRBJ1-5): DVKVTQSSRYLVKRTGEKVFLECVQDMDHENMFWYRQDPGLGLRLIYFSYDVKMKEKGDIPEGYSVSREKKERFSLILESASTNQTSMYLCASSVDSNNQPQHFGDGTRLSIL.

This chain joins TRBV14 and TRBJ2-5; D ambiguous. The V end lost 1 base, the J end lost 5 bases, and 11 bases lay between the germline ends. CDR1 SGHDN and CDR2 FVKESK come from the germline V gene. This CDR3 is built from 14 residues. The CDR3 is CASSQGPKRETQYF. DNA of the CDR3: TGTGCCAGCAGCCAAGGTCCCAAGAGGGAGACCCAGTACTTC.

The chain joins TRBV30 to TRBJ2-1, with D possibly being TRBD1 (6 bases). V was clipped by 1 base and J by 7 bases, with 8 bases between them. This CDR3 spans 12 amino acids. Germline assignment: CDR1 GTSNPN and CDR2 SVGIG (reference sequence). Here the CDR3 reads CAWSAGANEQFF. In DNA, the CDR3 is TGTGCCTGGAGTGCAGGGGCGAATGAGCAGTTCTTC.

The chain joins TRBV9 to TRBJ1-4; D is undetermined. Trimming shortened V by 4 bases and J by 14 bases, and 21 bases separated the two germline ends. The germline gives CDR1 SGDLS, CDR2 YYNGEE. The length of the CDR3 is 14 residues. The CDR3 DNA reads TGTGCCAGCAGCCCTTTTGAACGAAGCTTTTATCTGTTTTTT. Translating it yields CASSPFERSFYLFF.

Here the CDR3 reads CASSLGTSGGARETQYF. The CDR3 bases are TGTGCCAGCAGCTTGGGGACTAGCGGGGGGGCGAGGGAGACCCAGTACTTC. The chain links TRBV5-5 to TRBJ2-5; TRBD2 agrees at 15 bases. Germline V gene data show CDR1 as SGHKS and CDR2 as YYEKEE (reference sequence). The length of the CDR3 is 17 residues. Unmatched junction bases numbered 5, after V lost 0 bases and J lost 5 bases.

This clone was seen only once. The chain links TRBV5-4 to TRBJ1-2; D is perhaps TRBD1 (6 bases). Trimming removed 1 base at V and 8 bases at J, with 9 bases between. CDR1 and CDR2 from the germline V gene are SGHNT and YYREEE (reference sequence). The CDR3 contains 12 residues. The DNA for the CDR3 is TGTGCCAGCAGCTTGACCAGGGGAGGCTACACCTTC. It yields the protein CASSLTRGGYTF.

The J gene is TRBJ2-2, the V gene TRBV5-1; 11 nucleotides align to TRBD2. Trimming cost V 7 bases and J 1 base; bases outside gene matches: 9. The germline V gene encodes CDR1 SGHRS and CDR2 YFSETQ. CDR3 length equals 17 residues. CDR3 bases: TGCGCCAGCGCGTTCCCGGGACTAGCGGAGAACACCGGGGAGCTGTTTTTT. It encodes CASAFPGLAENTGELFF. Based on the CDR3 plus reference TRBV5-1 and TRBJ2-2, the full variable domain is KAGVTQTPRYLIKTRGQQVTLSCSPISGHRSVSWYQQTPGQGLQFLFEYFSETQRNKGNFPGRFSGRQFSNSRSEMNVSTLELGDSALYLCASAFPGLAENTGELFFGEGSRLTVL.

J is TRBJ1-5 and V is TRBV15; no reliable D call. The length of the CDR3 is 13 residues. Trimming took 1 base from V and 7 from J, leaving 8 bases between them. Germline V gene sequence: CDR1 LNHNV, CDR2 YYDKDF (reference sequence). The CDR3 nucleotides read TGTGCCACCAGCAGAGCGGGAGACCAGCCCCAGCATTTT. Translation: CATSRAGDQPQHF.

This chain connects TRBV13 to TRBJ1-2, with a weak D call TRBD1 (6 bases). V lost 3 bases to trimming and J lost 4 bases, with 18 bases between them. Germline V gives CDR1 PRHDT, CDR2 FYEKMQ (reference sequence). This CDR3 spans 16 amino acids. The CDR3 spells CASSFRQTGRVYGYTF. DNA for the CDR3: TGTGCCAGCAGCTTTCGACAGACAGGAAGGGTCTATGGCTACACCTTC.

J is TRBJ1-1 and V is TRBV3-1 (or the pseudogene TRBV3-2); D not resolved. The CDR3 runs to 15 residues. Germline V gene data show CDR1 as LGHDT and CDR2 as YNNKEL (reference sequence). The ends were cut back, 2 bases at V and 3 bases at J, with 13 bases in the middle. The CDR3 reads CASSQIPRRDTEAFF. CDR3 bases: TGTGCCAGCAGCCAAATACCTAGACGTGACACTGAAGCTTTCTTT.

This chain joins TRBV2 and TRBJ1-1; 9 positions agree with TRBD1. Germline CDR1 and CDR2: SNHLY and FYNNEI. CDR3 length equals 15 residues. The V and J ends lost 7 bases and 3 bases, in that order; junction bases with no gene match: 9. The chain's CDR3 is CASTSQGAGDTEAFF. Here the CDR3 DNA reads TGTGCCAGCACTTCACAGGGGGCTGGGGACACTGAAGCTTTCTTT.

The chain carries TRBV20-1 and TRBJ1-1; D unclear. Looked up from germline, CDR1 is DFQATT and CDR2 is SNEGSKA (reference sequence). V lost 6 bases and J 6 bases, leaving 11 bases between the germline ends. CDR3 length equals 11 residues. Here the CDR3 reads CSAPVRAEAFF. The CDR3 nucleotides read TGCAGTGCCCCTGTTCGTGCTGAAGCTTTCTTT.

The genes are TRBV11-2 and TRBJ1-1; possible D gene TRBD1, 6 bases. Trimming took off 5 bases at V and 4 bases at J, with 23 bases between the two ends. The CDR3 consists of 17 residues. Per the germline V gene, CDR1 is SGHAT and CDR2 is FQNNGV. CDR3 sequence reads: CASSPIWGGASGTEAFF. CDR3 in DNA: TGTGCCAGCAGCCCCATTTGGGGGGGGGCGTCGGGCACTGAAGCTTTCTTT. Supplemented by reference TRBV11-2 and TRBJ1-1, the full variable domain reads EAGVAQSPRYKIIEKRQSVAFWCNPISGHATLYWYQQILGQGPKLLIQFQNNGVVDDSQLPKDRFSAERLKGVDSTLKIQPAKLEDSAVYLCASSPIWGGASGTEAFFGQGTRLTVV.

The chain joins TRBV10-2 to TRBJ2-3; tentatively, D is TRBD1 (6 bases). CDR3 length equals 14 residues. With 2 bases removed from V and 9 bases from J, the gap between germline ends came to 15 bases. From germline, CDR1 is WSHSY and CDR2 SAAADI. The CDR3 DNA is TGCGCCAGCAGTGAGCCGCCCCGACAGGTAACGCAGTATTTT. Protein sequence: CASSEPPRQVTQYF.

In this sample, this clone turned up once. This chain links TRBV19 with TRBJ1-1; no firm D call. V gave up 7 bases and J gave up 4 bases, with 13 bases separating them. From germline, CDR1 is LNHDA and CDR2 SQIVND (reference sequence). The CDR3 sequence is 13 residues long. CDR3 in amino acids: CASTDMPVTEAFF. In DNA, the CDR3 is TGTGCCAGTACAGACATGCCAGTCACTGAAGCTTTCTTT.

The chain links TRBV11-2 to TRBJ2-3, with 7 bases identical to TRBD2. The germline gives CDR1 SGHAT, CDR2 FQNNGV. This CDR3 spans 17 amino acids. The V gene end was trimmed by 6 bases and the J gene end by 3 bases; junction bases not matched to a gene: 15. The CDR3 loop is CASRPPRGEGRTDTQYF. The CDR3, as DNA: TGTGCCAGCAGACCCCCCCGGGGGGAGGGCCGAACAGATACGCAGTATTTT.